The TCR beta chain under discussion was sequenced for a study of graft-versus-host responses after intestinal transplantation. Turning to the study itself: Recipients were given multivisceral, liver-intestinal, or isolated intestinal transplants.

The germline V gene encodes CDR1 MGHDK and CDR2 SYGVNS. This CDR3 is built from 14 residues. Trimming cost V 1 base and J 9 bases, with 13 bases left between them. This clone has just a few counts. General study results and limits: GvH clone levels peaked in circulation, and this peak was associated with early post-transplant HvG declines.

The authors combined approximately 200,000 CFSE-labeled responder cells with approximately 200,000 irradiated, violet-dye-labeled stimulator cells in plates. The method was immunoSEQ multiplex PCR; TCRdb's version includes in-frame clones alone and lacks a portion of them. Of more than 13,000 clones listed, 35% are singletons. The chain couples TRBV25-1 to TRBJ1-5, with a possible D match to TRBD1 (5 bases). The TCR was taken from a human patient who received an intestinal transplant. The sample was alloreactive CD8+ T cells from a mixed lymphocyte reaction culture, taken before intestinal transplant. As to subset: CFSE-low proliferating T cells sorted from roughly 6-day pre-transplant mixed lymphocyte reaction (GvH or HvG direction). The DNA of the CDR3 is TGTGCCAGCAGTGAATGGGGCAGGGCACGGCCCCAGCATTTT. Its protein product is CASSEWGRARPQHF.